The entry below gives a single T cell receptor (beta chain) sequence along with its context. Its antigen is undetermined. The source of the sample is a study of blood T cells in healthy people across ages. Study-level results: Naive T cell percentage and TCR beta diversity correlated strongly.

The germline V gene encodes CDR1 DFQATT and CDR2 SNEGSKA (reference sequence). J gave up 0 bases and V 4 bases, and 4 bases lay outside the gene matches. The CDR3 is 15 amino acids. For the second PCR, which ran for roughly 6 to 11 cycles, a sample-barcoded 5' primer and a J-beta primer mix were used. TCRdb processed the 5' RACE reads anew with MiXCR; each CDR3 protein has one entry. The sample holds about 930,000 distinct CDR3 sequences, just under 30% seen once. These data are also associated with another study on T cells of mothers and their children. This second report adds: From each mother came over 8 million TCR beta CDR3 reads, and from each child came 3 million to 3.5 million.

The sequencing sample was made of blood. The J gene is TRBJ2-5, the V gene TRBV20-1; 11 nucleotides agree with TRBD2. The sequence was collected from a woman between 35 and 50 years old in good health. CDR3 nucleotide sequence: TGCAGTGCTACGACTAGCGGGGCGTACCAAGAGACCCAGTACTTC. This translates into CSATTSGAYQETQYF.